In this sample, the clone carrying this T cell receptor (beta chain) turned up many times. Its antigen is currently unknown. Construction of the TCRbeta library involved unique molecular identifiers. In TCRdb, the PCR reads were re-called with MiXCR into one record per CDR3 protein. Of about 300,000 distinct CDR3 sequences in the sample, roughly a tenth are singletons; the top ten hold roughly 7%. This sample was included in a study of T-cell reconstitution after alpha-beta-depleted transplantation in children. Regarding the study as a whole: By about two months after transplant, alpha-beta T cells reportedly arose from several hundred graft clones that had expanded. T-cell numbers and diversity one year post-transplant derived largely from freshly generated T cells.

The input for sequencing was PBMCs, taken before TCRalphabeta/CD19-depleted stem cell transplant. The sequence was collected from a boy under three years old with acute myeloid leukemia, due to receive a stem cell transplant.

CDR3 sequence reads: CASSLVAGDSDTQYF. The CDR3 DNA reads TGTGCCAGCAGCTTAGTAGCGGGAGATTCAGATACGCAGTATTTT. The chain uses TRBV7-2 and TRBJ2-3; 9 bases agree with TRBD2. From germline, CDR1 is SGHTA and CDR2 FQGNSA. V lost 1 base and J lost 4; bases outside the gene matches: 3. This CDR3 has 15 amino acids. The variable domain in full, with the rest retrieved from reference TRBV7-2 and TRBJ2-3, is GAGVSQSPSNKVTEKGKDVELRCDPISGHTALYWYRQSLGQGLEFLIYFQGNSAPDKSGLPSDRFSAERTGGSVSTLTIQRTQQEDSAVYLCASSLVAGDSDTQYFGPGTRLTVL.